The subject of this entry is one T cell receptor beta chain. Hyperthyroidism patients were newly diagnosed, had disease duration under 2 months, and were aged 18 to 65 years. The sample belongs to a study of T cells in Graves' hyperthyroidism and ophthalmopathy. The investigators amplified TCR beta CDR3 regions from RNA transcripts. The TCR CDR3 was amplified in a first-round RT-PCR using the HTBI primer set. TCRdb redid the calling of the multiplex PCR reads with MiXCR, one entry per CDR3 protein. The repertoire holds almost 600,000 distinct CDR3 sequences, roughly 46% seen once, with about 8.3% in the top ten. The sequencing input was peripheral blood or thyroid tissue (not recorded which). The receptor was derived from a woman between 18 and 29 years old with Graves' hyperthyroidism.

CDR3 nucleotide sequence: TGTGCCAGCAGCCCGTGGACTAGCGGGGAGCTGTTTTTT. This sequence encodes CASSPWTSGELFF. The chain couples TRBV7-8 to TRBJ2-2; 7 bases fit TRBD2. After removal of 5 bases from V and 7 bases from J, the junction contained 4 bases not matched to a gene. Per germline, CDR1 SGHVS and CDR2 FQNEAQ. The CDR3 contains 13 residues.